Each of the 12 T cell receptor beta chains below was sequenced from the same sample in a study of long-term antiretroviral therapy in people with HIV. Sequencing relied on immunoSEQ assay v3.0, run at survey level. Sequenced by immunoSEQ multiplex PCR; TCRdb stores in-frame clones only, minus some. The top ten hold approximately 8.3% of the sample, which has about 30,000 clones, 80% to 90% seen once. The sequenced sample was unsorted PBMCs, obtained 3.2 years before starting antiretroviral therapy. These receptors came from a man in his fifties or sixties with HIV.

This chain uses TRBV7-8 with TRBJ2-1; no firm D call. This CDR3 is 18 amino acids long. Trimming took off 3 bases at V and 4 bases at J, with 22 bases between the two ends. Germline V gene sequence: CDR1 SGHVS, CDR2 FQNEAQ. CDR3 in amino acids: CASSFLGRSDETYNEQFF. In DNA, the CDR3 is TGTGCCAGCAGCTTTTTGGGTCGGTCGGACGAGACTTACAATGAGCAGTTCTTC.

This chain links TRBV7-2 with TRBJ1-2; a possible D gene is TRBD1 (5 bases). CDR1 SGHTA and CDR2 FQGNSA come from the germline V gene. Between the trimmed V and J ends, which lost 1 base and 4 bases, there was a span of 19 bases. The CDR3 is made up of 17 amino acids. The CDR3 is CASSLEGNAWSGYGYTF. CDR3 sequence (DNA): TGTGCCAGCAGCTTAGAGGGGAATGCGTGGTCGGGCTATGGCTACACCTTC.

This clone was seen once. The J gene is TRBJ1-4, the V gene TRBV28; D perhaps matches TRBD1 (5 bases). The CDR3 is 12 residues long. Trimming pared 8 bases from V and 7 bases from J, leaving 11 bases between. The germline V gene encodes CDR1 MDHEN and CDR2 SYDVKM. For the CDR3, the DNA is TGTGCCAGCGGGGGAGGGAGTGAAAAACTGTTTTTT. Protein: CASGGGSEKLFF. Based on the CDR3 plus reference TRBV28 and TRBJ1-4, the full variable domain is DVKVTQSSRYLVKRTGEKVFLECVQDMDHENMFWYRQDPGLGLRLIYFSYDVKMKEKGDIPEGYSVSREKKERFSLILESASTNQTSMYLCASGGGSEKLFFGSGTQLSVL.

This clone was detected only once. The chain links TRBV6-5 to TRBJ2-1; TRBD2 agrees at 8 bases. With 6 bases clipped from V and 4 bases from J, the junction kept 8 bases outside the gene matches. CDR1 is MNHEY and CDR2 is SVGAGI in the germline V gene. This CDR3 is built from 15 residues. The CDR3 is CASSSNGGGYNEQFF. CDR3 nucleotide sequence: TGTGCCAGCAGCTCAAACGGGGGGGGATACAATGAGCAGTTCTTC.

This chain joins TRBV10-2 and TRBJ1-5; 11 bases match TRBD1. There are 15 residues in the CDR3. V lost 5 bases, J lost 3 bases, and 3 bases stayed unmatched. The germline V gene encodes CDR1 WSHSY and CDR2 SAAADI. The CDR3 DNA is TGCGCCAGCAGTTTGGGACAGGGGGTCAATCAGCCCCAGCATTTT. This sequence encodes CASSLGQGVNQPQHF.

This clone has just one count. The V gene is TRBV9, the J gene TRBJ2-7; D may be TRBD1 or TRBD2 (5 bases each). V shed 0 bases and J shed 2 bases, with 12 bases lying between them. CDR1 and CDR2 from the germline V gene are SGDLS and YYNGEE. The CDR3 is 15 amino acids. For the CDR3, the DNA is TGTGCCAGCAGCGTAGGGGACGCAATAACCTACGAGCAGTACTTC. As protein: CASSVGDAITYEQYF.

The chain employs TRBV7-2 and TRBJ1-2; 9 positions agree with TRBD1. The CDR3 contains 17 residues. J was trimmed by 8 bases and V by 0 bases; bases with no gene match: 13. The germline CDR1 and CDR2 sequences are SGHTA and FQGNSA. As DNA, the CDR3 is TGTGCCAGCAGCTTAGCCGGGACAGGGATACCTTGGGAGGGCTACACCTTC. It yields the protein CASSLAGTGIPWEGYTF.

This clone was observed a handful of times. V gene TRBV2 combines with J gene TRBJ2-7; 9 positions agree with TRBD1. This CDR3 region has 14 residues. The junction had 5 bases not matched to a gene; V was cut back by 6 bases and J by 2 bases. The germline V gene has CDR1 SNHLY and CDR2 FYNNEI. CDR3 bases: TGTGCCAGCAGGGGTGGGGACAGGGCCTACGAGCAGTACTTC. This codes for CASRGGDRAYEQYF. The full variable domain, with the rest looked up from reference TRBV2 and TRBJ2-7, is EPEVTQTPSHQVTQMGQEVILRCVPISNHLYFYWYRQILGQKVEFLVSFYNNEISEKSEIFDDQFSVERPDGSNFTLKIRSTKLEDSAMYFCASRGGDRAYEQYFGPGTRLTVT.

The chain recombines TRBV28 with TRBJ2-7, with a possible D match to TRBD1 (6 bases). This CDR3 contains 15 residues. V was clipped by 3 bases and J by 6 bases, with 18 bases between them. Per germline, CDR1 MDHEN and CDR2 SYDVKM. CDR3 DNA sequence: TGTGCCAGCAGTTTGGCAGGGGCCGACGGCCGCGAGCAGTACTTC. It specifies CASSLAGADGREQYF.

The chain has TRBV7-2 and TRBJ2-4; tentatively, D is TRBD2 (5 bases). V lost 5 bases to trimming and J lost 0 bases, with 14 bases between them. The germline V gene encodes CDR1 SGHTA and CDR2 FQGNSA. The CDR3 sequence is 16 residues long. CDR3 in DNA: TGTGCCAGCAGCCTCTCCAGCGGAATAGCCAAAAACATTCAGTACTTC. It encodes CASSLSSGIAKNIQYF.

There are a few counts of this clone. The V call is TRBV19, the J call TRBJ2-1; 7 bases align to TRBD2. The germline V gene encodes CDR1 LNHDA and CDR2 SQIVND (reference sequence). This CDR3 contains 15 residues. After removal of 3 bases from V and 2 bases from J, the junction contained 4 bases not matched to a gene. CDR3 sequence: CASSMSAGAYNEQFF. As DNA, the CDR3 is TGTGCCAGTAGTATGTCTGCGGGGGCCTACAATGAGCAGTTCTTC.

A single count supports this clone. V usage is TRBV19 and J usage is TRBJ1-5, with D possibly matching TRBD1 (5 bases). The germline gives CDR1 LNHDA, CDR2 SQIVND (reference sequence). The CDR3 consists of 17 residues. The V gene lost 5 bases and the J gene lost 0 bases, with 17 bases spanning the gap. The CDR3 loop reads CASSYEGRGVSNQPQHF. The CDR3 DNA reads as TGTGCCAGTAGTTACGAGGGGCGGGGCGTTAGCAATCAGCCCCAGCATTTT.